What follows are 26 T cell receptor beta chains derived from one specimen sequenced in a study of blood T cells in healthy people across ages. For the second PCR, which ran for 7 to 11 cycles, a sample-barcoded 5' primer and a J-beta primer mix were used. From the 5' RACE reads, TCRdb called clonotypes with MiXCR, one entry per CDR3 protein. This table holds 1,800,000 or so distinct CDR3 sequences, roughly two fifths found once. The sample was blood. The source of these receptors is a human donor in good health.

The chain combines TRBV28 with TRBJ1-2; D remains ambiguous. The CDR3 covers 13 residues. From germline, CDR1 is MDHEN and CDR2 SYDVKM. Trimming removed 7 bases at V and 4 bases at J, with 13 bases between. The CDR3 loop reads CASMGGVSYGYTF. The CDR3 DNA follows: TGTGCCAGCATGGGTGGGGTGAGCTATGGCTACACCTTC.

The chain carries TRBV29-1 and TRBJ2-5; possible D gene TRBD1, 6 bases. The J call is doubtful: the DNA matches TRBJ2-7 better. CDR1 SQVTM and CDR2 ANQGSEA come from the germline V gene. CDR3 size: 15 residues. The CDR3 nucleotides read TGCAGCGTTGAGGGTATGGACAGTCCTTCCCACGAGCAGTACTTC. Protein: CSVEGMDSPSHEQYF.

Details on this clonotype: The junction shows a germline mismatch at one end, possibly a read error. This chain joins TRBV4-3 and TRBJ2-3; 9 positions match TRBD2. The CDR3 extends over 17 amino acids. Germline V gene lookup returns CDR1 LGHNA and CDR2 YSLEER. The CDR3 region is CGSSQGWSGGGVYTQYF. CDR3 nucleotides: TGCGGCAGCAGCCAAGGCTGGTCCGGCGGGGGGGTTTATACGCAGTATTTT.

This chain joins TRBV12-3 or TRBV12-4 and TRBJ2-1; 8 positions match TRBD1. Losses at the gene ends were 5 bases for V and 5 bases for J; bases not matched to a gene: 11. This CDR3 comprises 16 residues. This chain's CDR3 is CASSHHGTGLNNEQFF. CDR3 DNA: TGTGCCAGCAGTCATCACGGGACAGGCCTAAACAATGAGCAGTTCTTC.

The J gene is TRBJ2-3, the V gene TRBV15; D is perhaps TRBD2 (5 bases). This CDR3 region has 15 residues. The V end was cut by 3 bases, the J end by 2 bases, with 12 bases between. Germline loops: CDR1 LNHNV, CDR2 YYDKDF (reference sequence). The CDR3 nucleotides are TGTGCCACCAGCAGCGTTCGAGGGCTCACAGATACGCAGTATTTT. Encoded protein: CATSSVRGLTDTQYF.

This rearrangement joins TRBV9 to TRBJ2-1; 9 nucleotides line up with TRBD2. Germline assignment: CDR1 SGDLS and CDR2 YYNGEE. V dropped 2 bases and J dropped 9; count of bases not matched to a gene: 9. The CDR3 contains 15 residues. In DNA form, the CDR3 reads TGTGCCAGCAGCGTGAGCGGGGGGCACCAGTCTGAGCAGTTCTTC. Residues: CASSVSGGHQSEQFF.

This clonotype was counted ten times or more. The gene calls are TRBV4-3 and TRBJ1-2; D ambiguous. The V gene lost 3 bases and the J gene lost 6 bases, with 8 bases spanning the gap. Germline values: CDR1 LGHNA, CDR2 YSLEER. CDR3 length: 12 amino acids. CDR3 protein: CASSQDRNGYTF. Here the CDR3 DNA reads TGCGCCAGCAGCCAGGATCGGAATGGCTACACCTTC.

The chain uses TRBV7-3 and TRBJ1-2; 8 nucleotides agree with TRBD1. The CDR3 has 18 residues. Germline V CDR1 and CDR2: SGHTA, FQGTGA. The J segment lost 1 base and the V segment lost 4 bases, leaving 14 bases of the junction unmatched. The CDR3 sequence is CASSSDGQGPPHNYGYTF. The CDR3 DNA is TGTGCCAGCAGCTCGGACGGACAGGGCCCTCCACATAACTATGGCTACACCTTC.

The chain uses TRBV5-1 and TRBJ2-1, with a tentative D call TRBD2 (6 bases). Per the germline V gene, CDR1 is SGHRS and CDR2 is YFSETQ. CDR3 length: 16 amino acids. With 3 bases removed from V and 6 bases from J, the gap between germline ends came to 19 bases. This CDR3 is CASSSGTDRGINEQFF. The CDR3 DNA reads TGCGCCAGCAGCTCCGGGACGGACCGGGGGATCAATGAGCAGTTCTTC.

V usage is TRBV5-1 and J usage is TRBJ1-6; unclear D gene. The germline gives CDR1 SGHRS, CDR2 YFSETQ. This CDR3 is built from 15 residues. V lost 1 base and J lost 7, with 12 bases in between. The CDR3: CASSLTPSGNSPLHF. In DNA, the CDR3 is TGCGCCAGCAGCTTGACCCCGTCCGGCAATTCACCCCTCCACTTT.

The chain is built from TRBV2 and TRBJ2-7; D is tentatively TRBD1 or TRBD2 (5 bases each). Trimming left V 8 bases short and J 3 bases short, with 26 bases between. Germline V gene sequence: CDR1 SNHLY, CDR2 FYNNEI. This CDR3 contains 17 residues. CDR3 nucleotide sequence: TGTGCCAGCCAGGGTTTGAGGGGACCGAGGAGGAACTACGAGCAGTACTTC. Residues: CASQGLRGPRRNYEQYF.

The J gene is TRBJ2-7, the V gene TRBV7-2; possibly TRBD2 for D (6 bases). Trimming stripped 3 bases from V and 1 base from J, with 13 bases between. Germline V gives CDR1 SGHTA, CDR2 FQGNSA. This CDR3 comprises 15 residues. The CDR3 DNA reads as TGTGCCAGCAGCTTCGGACTATCAACATCCTACGAGCAGTACTTC. Its translation is CASSFGLSTSYEQYF.

This rearrangement joins TRBV7-9 to TRBJ2-1; D may be TRBD1 (5 bases). Deletions cut 11 bases from V and 7 bases from J, with 18 bases between. Germline CDR1 SEHNR, CDR2 FQNEAQ (reference sequence). The CDR3 has 13 amino acids. The CDR3 sequence is CAEMGLGENEQFF. As DNA, the CDR3 is TGTGCCGAAATGGGGCTAGGGGAAAATGAGCAGTTCTTC.

A single count supports this clonotype. The chain is built from TRBV7-9 and TRBJ1-4, with D unclear. The CDR3 length is 15 residues. CDR1 and CDR2 from the germline V gene are SEHNR and FQNEAQ (reference sequence). V was cut by 2 bases and J by 0 bases, with 7 bases left in between. The CDR3 DNA reads as TGTGCCAGCAGCTTAACCAGCACAACTAATGAAAAACTGTTTTTT. It is translated as CASSLTSTTNEKLFF.

In this sample, this clonotype turned up many times. The rearrangement links TRBV7-2 to TRBJ1-2; 8 positions agree with TRBD1. Germline V gene lookup returns CDR1 SGHTA and CDR2 FQGNSA. The CDR3 runs to 13 residues. V dropped 0 bases and J dropped 6; count of bases not matched to a gene: 0. Here the CDR3 DNA reads TGTGCCAGCAGCTTAGCGGACAGGGATGGCTACACCTTC. Amino acids: CASSLADRDGYTF.

The CDR3 loop is CASSQVALLEGETQYF. The CDR3 region has the DNA TGCGCCAGCAGCCAAGTCGCGCTCCTTGAGGGGGAGACCCAGTACTTC. The chain joins TRBV4-1 to TRBJ2-5, with D perhaps assigned TRBD1 or TRBD2 (5 bases each). Germline-derived CDR1 and CDR2 are MGHRA and YSYEKL. There are 16 residues in the CDR3. The V and J ends lost 1 base and 5 bases respectively, with 17 bases between them.

A word on this clonotype: Germline is not matched at one junction end, which may reflect a read error. This sequence joins TRBV7-2 and TRBJ2-3, with no clear D. This CDR3 spans 14 amino acids. From germline, CDR1 is SGHTA and CDR2 FQGNSA. CDR3 DNA: TGTGCCAACAGCTTAGTCGACAAGACAGATACGCAGTATTTT. Translation: CANSLVDKTDTQYF.

This chain connects TRBV6-2 or TRBV6-3 to TRBJ2-1; perhaps TRBD2 as D (6 bases). The germline V gene encodes CDR1 MNHEY and CDR2 SVGEGT. Deletions cut 11 bases from V and 1 base from J, with 18 bases between. CDR3 length: 15 amino acids. CDR3 sequence (DNA): TGTGCCGGCACCTTAGCGGTGCCGTCCTACAATGAGCAGTTCTTC. Translated, it gives CAGTLAVPSYNEQFF.

This chain links TRBV6-6 with TRBJ2-3, with TRBD2 matching 7 bases. Germline assignment: CDR1 MNHNY and CDR2 SVGAGI (reference sequence). Losses at the gene ends were 8 bases for V and 0 bases for J; bases not matched to a gene: 8. CDR3 length: 15 residues. The CDR3 reads CASVLADFSTDTQYF. For the CDR3, the DNA is TGTGCCAGCGTGCTAGCGGACTTTAGCACAGATACGCAGTATTTT.

Remarks on this clonotype: Possible read error: a much larger clone is one base away. This chain uses TRBV25-1 with TRBJ2-1; D may be TRBD1 or TRBD2 (5 bases each). Trimming shortened V by 2 bases and J by 2 bases, and 10 bases separated the two germline ends. The CDR3 covers 15 residues. CDR1 is MGHDK and CDR2 is SYGVNS in the germline V gene. The CDR3 here is CASSESRGPYNEQFF. The DNA for the CDR3 is TGTGCCAGCAGTGAAAGCCGGGGCCCCTACAATGAGCAGTTCTTC.

V gene TRBV21-1 combines with J gene TRBJ1-1. TRBV21-1 is a listed pseudogene. This CDR3 is built from 14 residues. The CDR3 DNA sequence: TGTGCCAGCAGATTACCTCCACGGAACACTGAAGCTTTCTTT. Residues: CASRLPPRNTEAFF.

The sample holds a few counts of this clonotype. The chain recombines TRBV5-1 with TRBJ1-1; possibly TRBD1 for D (5 bases). Trimming shortened V by 4 bases and J by 1 base, and 14 bases separated the two germline ends. The germline CDR1 and CDR2 sequences are SGHRS and YFSETQ. The length of the CDR3 is 15 residues. CDR3 sequence reads: CASSPMGLQNTEAFF. CDR3 nucleotide sequence: TGCGCCAGCAGCCCTATGGGACTCCAGAACACTGAAGCTTTCTTT.

The chain employs TRBV7-2 and TRBJ1-1; 7 nucleotides agree with TRBD1. V lost 3 bases and J lost 5; bases outside the gene matches: 6. The germline gives CDR1 SGHTA, CDR2 FQGNSA. This CDR3 region has 14 residues. The CDR3 region is CASSFRGIGTEAFF. Here the CDR3 DNA reads TGTGCCAGCAGCTTCAGGGGGATTGGGACTGAAGCTTTCTTT.

This chain links TRBV3-1 with TRBJ2-2; D is possibly TRBD1 (6 bases). Germline CDR1 is LGHDT and CDR2 is YNNKEL (reference sequence). Trimming shortened V by 1 base and J by 3 bases, and 9 bases separated the two germline ends. This CDR3 has 15 amino acids. CDR3 DNA sequence: TGTGCCAGCAGCCAAGTGGACAGATACACCGGGGAGCTGTTTTTT. The encoded protein is CASSQVDRYTGELFF.

CDR3 coding DNA: TGTGCCAGCACCAGAGATGGGGGGACTAGCGGTGTTCGGACCCAGTACTTC. It translates to CASTRDGGTSGVRTQYF. The chain employs TRBV6-2 or TRBV6-3 and TRBJ2-5; 11 bases match TRBD2. The CDR3 covers 17 residues. Trimming removed 7 bases from V and 7 bases from J; junction bases left unmatched: 17. The V gene's germline CDR1 is MNHEY and CDR2 SVGEGT.

V usage is TRBV9 and J usage is TRBJ1-2; 8 positions match TRBD1. This CDR3 has 12 amino acids. The germline V gene encodes CDR1 SGDLS and CDR2 YYNGEE. Trimming took 2 bases from V and 7 from J; bases not matched to a gene: 1. The CDR3 coding sequence is TGTGCCAGCAGCGTTGGACAGGGTGGCTACACCTTC. It codes for CASSVGQGGYTF.